This TCR beta chain was recovered during a study of blood T cells in healthy people across ages. There are a few counts of this clonotype. V was clipped by 3 bases and J by 7 bases, with 19 bases between them. The CDR3 covers 16 residues. Germline-derived CDR1 and CDR2 are MDHEN and SYDVKM. Alongside a J-beta primer mix, a sample-barcoded 5' primer served in a second PCR lasting about 7 to 11 cycles. TCRdb passed the 5' RACE reads through MiXCR, listing each CDR3 protein once. The sample has about 500,000 distinct CDR3 sequences; approximately 25% are singletons. These data also featured in a second study, about T cells of mothers and their children.

The chain is built from TRBV28 and TRBJ2-1; a possible D gene is TRBD1 (5 bases). The sample comprised blood. The clonotype was recovered from a boy between 10 and 17 years old in good health. Here the CDR3 reads CASSFLVGQGLNEQFF. CDR3 DNA sequence: TGTGCCAGCAGTTTTCTGGTTGGCCAGGGTCTTAATGAGCAGTTCTTC. Full variable domain (remainder filled in from reference TRBV28 and TRBJ2-1): DVKVTQSSRYLVKRTGEKVFLECVQDMDHENMFWYRQDPGLGLRLIYFSYDVKMKEKGDIPEGYSVSREKKERFSLILESASTNQTSMYLCASSFLVGQGLNEQFFGPGTRLTVL.